The following is a TCR beta chain sequence with its context. With a much larger clone just one base away, this may be a read error. V lost 4 bases to trimming and J lost 14 bases, with 21 bases between them. The CDR3 is 15 amino acids. Per germline, CDR1 SGHTA and CDR2 FQGNSA. These data belong to a study of Graves' ophthalmopathy and Graves' hyperthyroidism. Amplification of TCR beta CDR3 regions used RNA transcripts. An initial RT-PCR round employing HTBI primers preceded a second-round multiplex PCR. TCRdb recomputed calls from the multiplex PCR reads with MiXCR, one row per CDR3 protein. This sample has approximately 1.2 million distinct CDR3 sequences, with 35% to 40% found just once.

Sequenced: peripheral blood or thyroid tissue (not recorded which). This receptor was obtained from an adult man with Graves' hyperthyroidism. This chain uses TRBV7-2 with TRBJ1-6; D gene ambiguous. The CDR3: CASSSARAPSESLHF. CDR3 bases: TGTGCCAGCAGCTCAGCCCGGGCGCCCAGTGAATCCCTCCACTTT.